What follows is one T cell receptor beta chain and its context. Its antigen is undetermined. Germline CDR1 reads SGDLS; CDR2 reads YYNGEE. The CDR3 sequence is 15 residues long. With 5 bases removed from V and 7 bases from J, the gap between germline ends came to 18 bases. The data derive from a study of T-cell reconstitution after alpha-beta-depleted transplantation in children. Notes on the study in general: In some patients, recipient T cells and intrathymic progenitors surviving conditioning explained high day-60 diversity. T cells produced anew were the main source of T-cell counts and diversity one year after transplant. Several hundred rapidly expanded clones from non-depleted graft cells reportedly supplied alpha-beta T cells about two months post-transplant.

The TCRbeta library was prepared with unique molecular identifiers. MiXCR, run by TCRdb on the PCR reads, gives a single entry per CDR3 protein. The table lists about 1,000,000 distinct CDR3 sequences, about 26% of them singletons. The sequencing here drew on PBMCs, mostly from graft donor cells, taken 360 days after TCRalphabeta/CD19-depleted stem cell transplant. This TCR was sampled from a boy younger than two who had a stem cell transplant for SCID, so the T cells may come from the graft donor. V is TRBV9 and J is TRBJ2-2; D perhaps matches TRBD2 (5 bases). DNA for the CDR3: TGTGCCAGCAGGACCTTCCGGACCGGGAACGGGGAGCTGTTTTTT. Translated: CASRTFRTGNGELFF.